A single sample is the source of the 4 T cell receptor beta chains below, sequenced in a study of OX40 agonist ivuxolimab in advanced cancers. Assay: immunoSEQ multiplex PCR; the TCRdb copy retains only in-frame clones and omits some. Seen here are 25,000 to 30,000 clones, roughly 85% observed once, and the top ten hold around 10%. The sequencing here drew on CD4+ or CD8+ T cells sorted from blood, taken in a trial of the OX40 agonist ivuxolimab. The origin of the receptors is an adult with an advanced solid tumor such as melanoma, head and neck, liver or kidney cancer.

The rearrangement joins TRBV7-9 to TRBJ1-2; possibly TRBD1 for D (6 bases). V was clipped by 3 bases and J by 5 bases, with 16 bases between them. Looked up from germline, CDR1 is SEHNR and CDR2 is FQNEAQ (reference sequence). There are 15 residues in the CDR3. The CDR3 DNA reads TGTGCCAGCAGCTTCTCTAGGACAGCCAAATATGGCTACACCTTC. The encoded protein is CASSFSRTAKYGYTF.

Only a few counts were recorded for this clone. The chain employs TRBV6-5 and TRBJ2-5, with D tentatively TRBD1 (7 bases). Germline V CDR1 and CDR2: MNHEY, SVGAGI. The V end was cut by 2 bases, the J end by 5 bases, with 18 bases between. This CDR3 region has 16 residues. The CDR3 sequence: CASSYPRGGGRETQYF. The CDR3 DNA reads TGTGCCAGCAGTTACCCCAGAGGAGGGGGCAGGGAGACCCAGTACTTC.

The chain joins TRBV6-5 to TRBJ1-2, with D possibly TRBD1 on 5 matching bases. This CDR3 spans 15 amino acids. With 7 bases removed from V and 4 bases from J, the gap between germline ends came to 19 bases. CDR1 and CDR2 from the germline V gene are MNHEY and SVGAGI. Here the CDR3 DNA reads TGTGCCAGCAAAGACGGGACGGAGGCCCCCTATGGCTACACCTTC. Translation gives CASKDGTEAPYGYTF.

By sample share, this clone is medium-sized. J is TRBJ1-2 and V is TRBV5-1; D possibly corresponds to TRBD1 (5 bases). V was shortened by 4 bases and J by 0 bases, with 16 bases between the two germline ends. The CDR3 length is 16 residues. Germline CDR1 is SGHRS and CDR2 is YFSETQ. The CDR3: CASSGDSSAANYGYTF. CDR3 in DNA: TGCGCCAGCAGCGGGGACTCTTCAGCGGCTAACTATGGCTACACCTTC.